This T cell receptor (beta chain) was recovered during a study of T cells in women clearing cervical HPV infection. Whole-study results and caveats: Combining TCR richness with V gene abundances gave roughly 0.88 AUC.

The repertoire was sequenced with immunoSEQ multiplex PCR; TCRdb's copy has only in-frame clones and lacks some. The clone table shows tens of thousands of clones, with the ten largest holding roughly 7.2%. Remarks on this clone: The antigen is not known. The read ends 3 residues before the CDR3 terminus; that terminus is restored from the germline J gene.

V trimming: 3 bases; J trimming: 6 bases; junction bases outside the gene matches: 3. The CDR3 has 14 amino acids. Germline V gene sequence: CDR1 DFQATT, CDR2 SNEGSKA (reference sequence). This clonotype was obtained from a woman aged 18-70 years with a cervical HPV16 infection that either progressed to CIN3+ or cleared (not recorded which). The source material was blood buffy coat. V is TRBV20-1 and J is TRBJ2-1; 12 bases map to TRBD2. The part of the CDR3 DNA that was read is TGCAGTGCTAGGGCTAGCGGGGGGGTCAATGAG. Amino acids: CSARASGGVNE. The whole CDR3 region reads CSARASGGVNEQFF.